These 10 T cell receptor beta chains originate from one sample sequenced in a study of vaccination effects on CD4 cells after COVID-19. No antigen has been identified for these receptors. Expansion of antigen-specific CD4+ T cells with viral peptide pools was carried out by the ViraFEST assay before sequencing. When ten to eleven days of culture had elapsed, CD4+ T cells were isolated. The vaccine given was either BNT162b2 or mRNA-1273, in two doses. TCRdb keeps only in-frame clones here, not all; method: immunoSEQ multiplex PCR. The table lists some 40,000 clones, 82% of them singletons. Material: CD4+ T cells from PBMCs cultured with HCoV-NL63 spike peptides, obtained after COVID-19 vaccination. The origin of the receptors is a human donor who received a COVID-19 vaccine. Some clones in this sample may be carry-over from other donors' samples.

The rearrangement joins TRBV5-1 to TRBJ1-1, with D perhaps matching TRBD1 (5 bases). Trimming left V 0 bases short and J 6 bases short, with 12 bases between. Germline loops: CDR1 SGHRS, CDR2 YFSETQ. This CDR3 is 14 amino acids long. The CDR3 DNA reads as TGCGCCAGCAGCTTGGTGGCAGGGAGTGCTGAAGCTTTCTTT. This codes for CASSLVAGSAEAFF.

The V gene is TRBV5-1, the J gene TRBJ2-1; 9 bases line up with TRBD1. V was clipped by 3 bases and J by 7 bases; unmatched bases: 11. Per germline, CDR1 SGHRS and CDR2 YFSETQ. The CDR3 has 16 amino acids. The CDR3 DNA reads as TGCGCCAGCAGCTGGCTGCCGGGACAGGGCCAGAATGAGCAGTTCTTC. It translates to CASSWLPGQGQNEQFF.

The V and J genes are TRBV14 and TRBJ2-3; perhaps TRBD2 as D (6 bases). Germline V gene lookup returns CDR1 SGHDN and CDR2 FVKESK. V was trimmed by 0 bases and J by 1 base, leaving 11 bases between them. CDR3 length: 16 amino acids. The DNA for the CDR3 is TGTGCCAGCAGCCAAGATGGGCCGGGGGGCACAGATACGCAGTATTTT. Amino acid sequence: CASSQDGPGGTDTQYF.

The chain uses TRBV3-1 (or the pseudogene TRBV3-2) and TRBJ2-1; 16 nucleotides line up with TRBD2. The germline CDR1 and CDR2 sequences are LGHDT and YNNKEL (reference sequence). The CDR3 totals 15 residues. J was trimmed by 10 bases and V by 5 bases; bases with no gene match: 5. The CDR3 spells CASSAGTSGGDEQFF. The CDR3 nucleotides read TGTGCCAGCAGCGCCGGGACTAGCGGGGGGGACGAGCAGTTCTTC.

This sequence joins TRBV2 and TRBJ1-1, with D perhaps matching TRBD1 (6 bases). Germline V CDR1 and CDR2: SNHLY, FYNNEI. This CDR3 is built from 12 residues. The V and J ends lost 7 bases and 4 bases respectively, with 10 bases between them. CDR3 nucleotides: TGTGCCAGCATGGAAGGGGGCACTGAAGCTTTCTTT. As protein: CASMEGGTEAFF.

The rearrangement joins TRBV24-1 to TRBJ2-2, with 9 bases matching TRBD2. Germline CDR1 KGHDR, CDR2 SFDVKD. This CDR3 contains 18 residues. Trimming took 4 bases from V and 1 from J; bases not matched to a gene: 9. The CDR3 region is CATSDPRGSGGNTGELFF. For the CDR3, the DNA is TGTGCCACCAGTGACCCCCGTGGTAGCGGGGGGAACACCGGGGAGCTGTTTTTT.

This clone has more than one count but fewer than ten. The chain carries TRBV6-6 and TRBJ1-5; the match to TRBD1 covers 9 bases. This CDR3 is built from 14 residues. Per germline, CDR1 MNHNY and CDR2 SVGAGI (reference sequence). V trimming: 8 bases; J trimming: 5 bases; junction bases outside the gene matches: 7. CDR3: CASRTTGGDQPQHF. The CDR3 DNA is TGTGCCAGCCGAACCACAGGGGGCGATCAGCCCCAGCATTTT.

The rearrangement joins TRBV5-1 to TRBJ1-5; a weak D match, TRBD1 (5 bases). Germline lookup yields CDR1 SGHRS and CDR2 YFSETQ. The CDR3 contains 15 residues. Trimming stripped 0 bases from V and 0 bases from J, with 7 bases between. The CDR3 is CASSLDGTSNQPQHF. As DNA, the CDR3 is TGCGCCAGCAGCTTGGACGGGACTAGCAATCAGCCCCAGCATTTT.

The CDR3 region is CASSQVSPVNYGYTF. The CDR3, as DNA: TGCGCCAGCAGCCAAGTCTCCCCAGTGAACTATGGCTACACCTTC. The chain has TRBV4-1 and TRBJ1-2; D gene ambiguous. Trimming took 1 base from V and 2 from J, leaving 11 bases between them. Germline CDR1 and CDR2: MGHRA and YSYEKL. This CDR3 is 15 amino acids long.

This chain links TRBV5-4 with TRBJ2-3; TRBD1 aligns across 7 bases. CDR1 is SGHNT, CDR2 YYREEE, per germline (reference sequence). This CDR3 contains 15 residues. The V and J ends lost 5 bases and 3 bases, in that order; junction bases with no gene match: 9. CDR3 in amino acids: CASSSLYRGTDTQYF. The CDR3 DNA sequence: TGTGCCAGCAGTTCGCTCTACAGGGGAACAGATACGCAGTATTTT.